The 16 T cell receptor beta chains in this list originate from one sample, sequenced in a study of blood T cells in healthy people across ages. Through a sample-barcoded 5' primer and a J-beta primer mix, a second PCR was run for roughly 7 to 11 cycles. TCRdb independently ran MiXCR on the 5' RACE reads; one entry per CDR3 protein. The sample contains about 1.4 million distinct CDR3 sequences, roughly 59% of which appear only once. The sequencing input was blood. These receptors came from a man aged 18 to 30 in good health.

This clonotype is a singleton in its sample. The junction departs from the called germline gene at one end, perhaps through a read error. The gene calls are TRBV4-1 and TRBJ1-2; D may be TRBD1 (6 bases). CDR1 and CDR2 (germline): MGHRA, YSYEKL. The CDR3 covers 16 residues. The CDR3 DNA reads as TGCGCCAGCAGCCATCCCGGATACGATGGAGGGGGTGGCCACACCTTC. This sequence encodes CASSHPGYDGGGGHTF.

CDR3 in amino acids: CASSQEWGLAGVRGRDIYEQYF. CDR3 DNA sequence: TGTGCCAGCAGCCAAGAGTGGGGACTAGCGGGAGTACGCGGTAGAGATATCTACGAGCAGTACTTC. The V and J genes are TRBV14 and TRBJ2-5; 14 bases line up with TRBD2. The J call is uncertain, as TRBJ2-7 better fits the DNA end. CDR3 length: 22 residues. The germline gives CDR1 SGHDN, CDR2 FVKESK.

This rearrangement joins TRBV9 to TRBJ2-7; the match to TRBD1 covers 8 bases. The length of the CDR3 is 15 residues. Germline-derived CDR1 and CDR2 are SGDLS and YYNGEE. V lost 0 bases, J lost 4 bases, and 6 bases stayed unmatched. This CDR3 is CASSVGETGAYEQYF. CDR3 nucleotides: TGTGCCAGCAGCGTAGGAGAGACAGGGGCTTACGAGCAGTACTTC.

This chain links TRBV28 with TRBJ1-2; D is unclear. This CDR3 has 15 amino acids. Trimming cost V 5 bases and J 2 bases, with 15 bases left between them. The germline V gene has CDR1 MDHEN and CDR2 SYDVKM. The CDR3 DNA sequence: TGTGCCAGCAGTGATCGAGGGTGGGGAAACTATGGCTACACCTTC. Its translation is CASSDRGWGNYGYTF.

The chain has TRBV7-2 and TRBJ1-2; D is perhaps TRBD1 (6 bases). The CDR3 sequence is 16 residues long. Trimming cost V 1 base and J 8 bases, with 20 bases left between them. The germline V gene encodes CDR1 SGHTA and CDR2 FQGNSA. CDR3 residues: CASSLGGPIRYYGYTF. CDR3 coding DNA: TGTGCCAGCAGCTTAGGGGGGCCCATCAGATATTACGGCTACACCTTC.

The chain uses TRBV28 and TRBJ2-4; D possibly uses TRBD1 or TRBD2 (5 bases each). TRBJ2-7 explains the end of the DNA better; the J call may be wrong. The CDR3 contains 16 residues. CDR1 is MDHEN and CDR2 is SYDVKM in the germline V gene. This CDR3 is CASMTVELGSSYEQYF. DNA of the CDR3: TGTGCCAGCATGACAGTTGAGTTAGGGAGTTCCTACGAGCAGTACTTC.

This clonotype appeared a few times. The DNA of the CDR3 is TGCAGCGTTGTGAGTAGCGGGAGGGGTTCCTCCTACAATGAGCAGTTCTTC. Translation gives CSVVSSGRGSSYNEQFF. The J gene is TRBJ2-1, the V gene TRBV29-1; 11 nucleotides line up with TRBD2. The CDR3 loop spans 17 amino acids. Germline values: CDR1 SQVTM, CDR2 ANQGSEA. The J segment lost 0 bases and the V segment lost 4 bases, leaving 8 bases of the junction unmatched.

This clonotype was seen a handful of times. The J gene is TRBJ2-7, the V gene TRBV12-3 or TRBV12-4, with a possible D match to TRBD2 (5 bases). The CDR3 spans 15 residues. Trimming left V 6 bases short and J 3 bases short, with 18 bases between. The CDR3: CASSRSGGSFYEQYF. The CDR3 DNA follows: TGTGCCAGCAGCCGTTCAGGAGGTAGCTTCTACGAGCAGTACTTC.

The chain links TRBV20-1 to TRBJ1-4; 8 nucleotides align to TRBD1. CDR1 is DFQATT and CDR2 is SNEGSKA in the germline V gene (reference sequence). CDR3 length: 15 amino acids. V lost 0 bases and J lost 6; bases outside the gene matches: 6. The CDR3 here is CSARDQDRVDEKLFF. As DNA, the CDR3 is TGCAGTGCTAGAGATCAGGACAGGGTAGATGAAAAACTGTTTTTT.

This clonotype was found a few times. The V gene is TRBV29-1, the J gene TRBJ1-2; TRBD1 agrees at 7 bases. This CDR3 contains 14 residues. The V and J ends lost 7 bases and 3 bases, in that order; junction bases with no gene match: 11. The V gene's germline CDR1 is SQVTM and CDR2 ANQGSEA. DNA of the CDR3: TGCAGCGCGGGAGCAGACAGGGTCGACTATGGCTACACCTTC. Translated: CSAGADRVDYGYTF.

This clonotype has just a few counts. The genes are TRBV6-5 and TRBJ2-7, with 9 positions matching TRBD1. This CDR3 comprises 15 residues. Germline CDR1 is MNHEY and CDR2 is SVGAGI. The ends lost 4 bases at V and 2 bases at J; junction bases unmatched: 6. The CDR3 loop reads CASSFSRQGAYEQYF. CDR3 nucleotides: TGTGCCAGCAGTTTCTCACGACAGGGGGCCTACGAGCAGTACTTC.

The chain has TRBV15 and TRBJ1-2; TRBD1 matches at 9 bases. This CDR3 region has 11 residues. Germline CDR1 LNHNV, CDR2 YYDKDF (reference sequence). The trim removed 8 bases at V and 6 bases at J, leaving 1 base unmatched. CDR3 in amino acids: CATGTGNGYTF. The DNA for the CDR3 is TGTGCCACCGGGACAGGGAATGGCTACACCTTC.

The rearrangement links TRBV13 to TRBJ2-7, with D perhaps matching TRBD1 (5 bases). This CDR3 has 14 amino acids. Germline V CDR1 and CDR2: PRHDT, FYEKMQ (reference sequence). Trimming shortened V by 4 bases and J by 6 bases, and 16 bases separated the two germline ends. CDR3 in DNA: TGTGCCAGCAGCTCGCAACCAGGGTTTAGCGAGCAGTACTTC. It specifies CASSSQPGFSEQYF.

This chain joins TRBV20-1 and TRBJ2-1; 7 bases map to TRBD2. V dropped 5 bases and J dropped 2; count of bases not matched to a gene: 9. This CDR3 is 15 amino acids long. Germline CDR1 reads DFQATT; CDR2 reads SNEGSKA (reference sequence). In nucleotides, the CDR3 is TGCAGTGCTCGGGGAGGGCAGGATCCCTACAATGAGCAGTTCTTC. Amino acids: CSARGGQDPYNEQFF.

About this clonotype itself: The CDR3 does not end in the conserved phenylalanine or tryptophan, so this is likely a read error. This chain connects TRBV10-3 to TRBJ2-7; 11 bases are a match to TRBD2. CDR3 size: 15 residues. Per the germline V gene, CDR1 is ENHRY and CDR2 is SYGVKD. The V and J ends lost 6 bases and 1 base, in that order; junction bases with no gene match: 5. The CDR3 nucleotides read TGTGCCATCAGCTATAGCGGGAGGGCATCCTACGAGCAGTACTCC. Protein: CAISYSGRASYEQYS.

J is TRBJ2-1 and V is TRBV24-1; D could derive from TRBD1 or TRBD2 (5 bases each). The germline V gene has CDR1 KGHDR and CDR2 SFDVKD. V lost 3 bases and J 1 base, leaving 9 bases between the germline ends. There are 15 residues in the CDR3. The CDR3 sequence: CATSDGDGSYNEQFF. For the CDR3, the DNA is TGTGCCACCAGTGATGGGGACGGATCCTACAATGAGCAGTTCTTC.